The T cell receptor beta chain described here comes from a study of response to subunit inactivated influenza vaccine. TCRdb independently ran MiXCR on the RT-PCR reads; one entry per CDR3 protein. Of approximately 680,000 distinct CDR3 sequences listed, 15% to 19% are singletons. Here the sequenced sample was PBMCs from blood, taken 11 to 12 days after vaccination. The clonotype was recovered from a man aged 50 to 59 who received an inactivated influenza vaccine.

CDR3 sequence: CASSKRGRTGELFF. The CDR3 coding sequence is TGTGCCAGCAGTAAAAGGGGGCGAACCGGGGAGCTGTTTTTT. The J gene is TRBJ2-2, the V gene TRBV6-1; 7 bases map to TRBD1. V lost 5 bases and J lost 5; bases outside the gene matches: 5. CDR1 and CDR2 from the germline V gene are MNHNS and SASEGT. This CDR3 contains 14 residues.